One and the same sample provided the 26 T cell receptor beta chains below, sequenced in a study of blood T cell repertoires in COVID-19. Measured with immunoSEQ multiplex PCR; TCRdb has only the in-frame clones, and not every one. Among about 210,000 clones listed, approximately 82% were seen once. Sequencing was carried out using peripheral blood. The receptors were sampled from a woman in her forties or fifties with acute or convalescent COVID-19.

The chain has TRBV19 and TRBJ2-1; 9 bases are shared with TRBD2. CDR1 and CDR2 from the germline V gene are LNHDA and SQIVND (reference sequence). The CDR3 has 15 amino acids. Unmatched junction bases numbered 14, after V lost 7 bases and J lost 10 bases. In nucleotides, the CDR3 is TGTGCCAGTACCCCAGGGGAGGCTAGCGGGAAAGAGCAGTTCTTC. This codes for CASTPGEASGKEQFF. The variable domain in full, completed from reference TRBV19 and TRBJ2-1, reads DGGITQSPKYLFRKEGQNVTLSCEQNLNHDAMYWYRQDPGQGLRLIYYSQIVNDFQKGDIAEGYSVSREKKESFPLTVTSAQKNPTAFYLCASTPGEASGKEQFFGPGTRLTVL.

In its sample, this clone was seen a few times. The rearrangement links TRBV27 to TRBJ2-7; 10 nucleotides match TRBD1. Trimming took 6 bases from V and 6 from J; bases not matched to a gene: 11. Germline V gives CDR1 MNHEY, CDR2 SMNVEV (reference sequence). The CDR3 is 15 residues long. The CDR3 reads CASRRLGQGIREQYF. The DNA for the CDR3 is TGTGCCAGCAGACGATTGGGACAGGGGATTCGCGAGCAGTACTTC.

This clone was seen a handful of times. J is TRBJ2-3 and V is TRBV4-2, with 12 positions matching TRBD2. J lost 6 bases, V lost 4 bases, and 8 bases had no gene match. The CDR3 is 16 amino acids. Germline lookup yields CDR1 LGHNA and CDR2 YNFKEQ. CDR3 bases: TGTGCCAGCAGCCCCGGACTAGCGGGGCGAGCGGATACGCAGTATTTT. Residues: CASSPGLAGRADTQYF.

V usage is TRBV30 and J usage is TRBJ1-2; D remains unclear. CDR1 is GTSNPN, CDR2 SVGIG, per germline (reference sequence). This CDR3 comprises 11 residues. Trimming pared 5 bases from V and 4 bases from J, leaving 8 bases between. The CDR3 region has the DNA TGTGCCTGGGACCGGGGCTATGGCTACACCTTC. Amino acid sequence: CAWDRGYGYTF.

The chain employs TRBV6-5 and TRBJ2-2, with 9 bases lining up with TRBD2. The trim removed 2 bases at V and 6 bases at J, leaving 7 bases unmatched. The length of the CDR3 is 16 residues. The germline V gene has CDR1 MNHEY and CDR2 SVGAGI. CDR3 bases: TGTGCCAGCAGTTACAGGGCGGGAGGGCCTTCCGGGGAGCTGTTTTTT. Protein sequence: CASSYRAGGPSGELFF.

The chain combines TRBV24-1 with TRBJ2-7, with D perhaps matching TRBD2 (6 bases). V was clipped by 5 bases and J by 6 bases, with 13 bases between them. CDR3 size: 13 residues. The germline V gene encodes CDR1 KGHDR and CDR2 SFDVKD. Here the CDR3 reads CATSGVREAEQYF. The CDR3 coding sequence is TGTGCCACCAGTGGTGTAAGGGAGGCCGAGCAGTACTTC.

The rearrangement joins TRBV14 to TRBJ2-3; the match to TRBD2 covers 8 bases. This CDR3 comprises 16 residues. V was clipped by 5 bases and J by 6 bases; unmatched bases: 13. The germline gives CDR1 SGHDN, CDR2 FVKESK. CDR3 region: CASSYGGRKPSDTQYF. CDR3 nucleotide sequence: TGTGCCAGCAGCTATGGCGGGAGGAAACCTTCGGATACGCAGTATTTT.

This clone was counted only a few times. The J gene is TRBJ2-3, the V gene TRBV9, with D hard to call. Germline V CDR1 and CDR2: SGDLS, YYNGEE. V was clipped by 0 bases and J by 0 bases, with 11 bases between them. The CDR3 has 16 amino acids. CDR3: CASSVDYSPSTDTQYF. The CDR3 nucleotides read TGTGCCAGCAGCGTAGATTACAGCCCTAGCACAGATACGCAGTATTTT. The whole variable domain, remainder taken from reference TRBV9 and TRBJ2-3, is DSGVTQTPKHLITATGQRVTLRCSPRSGDLSVYWYQQSLDQGLQFLIQYYNGEERAKGNILERFSAQQFPDLHSELNLSSLELGDSALYFCASSVDYSPSTDTQYFGPGTRLTVL.

This chain uses TRBV18 with TRBJ2-3, with a weak D call TRBD2 (5 bases). Trimming stripped 5 bases from V and 4 bases from J, with 13 bases between. The CDR3 length is 14 residues. In germline, CDR1 is KGHSH, CDR2 LQKENI. The CDR3 reads CASSVITGADTQYF. CDR3 nucleotides: TGTGCCAGCTCAGTGATAACCGGGGCAGATACGCAGTATTTT.

This rearrangement joins TRBV18 to TRBJ2-5; 7 bases match TRBD2. This CDR3 has 15 amino acids. J gave up 2 bases and V 2 bases, and 5 bases lay outside the gene matches. In germline, CDR1 is KGHSH, CDR2 LQKENI. The CDR3 nucleotides are TGTGCCAGCTCACCATCCCTAGCGGCACAAGAGACCCAGTACTTC. Its protein product is CASSPSLAAQETQYF.

The genes are TRBV18 and TRBJ2-5, with TRBD1 matching over 10 bases. V lost 0 bases, J lost 0 bases, and 1 base stayed unmatched. The CDR3 spans 16 residues. CDR1 is KGHSH, CDR2 LQKENI, per germline. The CDR3 bases are TGTGCCAGCTCACCACCGGACAGGGGGTACCAAGAGACCCAGTACTTC. Its translation: CASSPPDRGYQETQYF. Supplemented by reference TRBV18 and TRBJ2-5, the full variable domain reads NAGVMQNPRHLVRRRGQEARLRCSPMKGHSHVYWYRQLPEEGLKFMVYLQKENIIDESGMPKERFSAEFPKEGPSILRIQQVVRGDSAAYFCASSPPDRGYQETQYFGPGTRLLVL.

The chain combines TRBV9 with TRBJ2-7; 9 nucleotides line up with TRBD1. CDR3 length: 14 amino acids. V shed 3 bases and J 1 base; nucleotides not matched to a gene: 2. CDR1 is SGDLS and CDR2 is YYNGEE in the germline V gene. CDR3 in amino acids: CASSEGQGSYEQYF. Here the CDR3 DNA reads TGTGCCAGCAGCGAGGGACAGGGATCCTACGAGCAGTACTTC.

Here the CDR3 DNA reads TGCGCCAGCAGCCAAGATCTAGGAGGGACTAGCGGCGATACGCAGTATTTT. Protein product: CASSQDLGGTSGDTQYF. V gene TRBV4-1 combines with J gene TRBJ2-3; 11 bases map to TRBD2. CDR1 and CDR2 (germline): MGHRA, YSYEKL. Germline trimming cut 0 bases from V and 6 bases from J; bases unmatched to any gene: 8. This CDR3 region has 17 residues.

The V call is TRBV18, the J call TRBJ2-7; TRBD1 matches 8 bases. CDR3 length equals 14 residues. Germline values: CDR1 KGHSH, CDR2 LQKENI. V gave up 3 bases and J gave up 2 bases; unmatched junction bases: 3. CDR3 amino acids: CASSPGQGPYEQYF. CDR3 DNA: TGTGCCAGCTCACCTGGACAGGGACCCTACGAGCAGTACTTC.

V usage is TRBV10-2 and J usage is TRBJ2-2, with D uncertain. This CDR3 region has 13 residues. Trimming shortened V by 4 bases and J by 6 bases, and 9 bases separated the two germline ends. The germline V gene encodes CDR1 WSHSY and CDR2 SAAADI. CDR3 residues: CASSGTRAGELFF. The CDR3, as DNA: TGCGCCAGCAGTGGAACCCGGGCCGGGGAGCTGTTTTTT.

The chain has TRBV29-1 and TRBJ1-1; TRBD1 matches at 12 bases. V trimming: 3 bases; J trimming: 7 bases; junction bases outside the gene matches: 6. CDR1 is SQVTM and CDR2 is ANQGSEA in the germline V gene. The CDR3 has 14 residues. This chain's CDR3 is CSVDAGTGGFEAFF. As DNA, the CDR3 is TGCAGCGTTGACGCCGGGACAGGGGGCTTTGAAGCTTTCTTT. Filled out from reference TRBV29-1 and TRBJ1-1, the complete variable domain reads SAVISQKPSRDICQRGTSLTIQCQVDSQVTMMFWYRQQPGQSLTLIATANQGSEATYESGFVIDKFPISRPNLTFSTLTVSNMSPEDSSIYLCSVDAGTGGFEAFFGQGTRLTVV.

For the CDR3, the DNA is TGTGCCAGCAGGCAGACTCAAAATGAGCAGTTCTTC. Its protein product is CASRQTQNEQFF. The V gene is TRBV2, the J gene TRBJ2-1; D unclear. This CDR3 comprises 12 residues. Germline V CDR1 and CDR2: SNHLY, FYNNEI. V was clipped by 6 bases and J by 7 bases, with 10 bases between them.

V usage is TRBV7-9 and J usage is TRBJ2-1, with 7 bases fitting TRBD1. Trimming cost V 5 bases and J 3 bases; bases outside gene matches: 7. CDR1 SEHNR and CDR2 FQNEAQ come from the germline V gene (reference sequence). The CDR3 is 15 amino acids. CDR3 sequence reads: CASSHGQVHYNEQFF. The DNA of the CDR3 is TGTGCCAGCAGCCACGGACAGGTTCACTACAATGAGCAGTTCTTC.

The gene calls are TRBV18 and TRBJ2-1, with 7 bases fitting TRBD1. V lost 3 bases, J lost 4 bases, and 6 bases stayed unmatched. Germline CDR1 is KGHSH and CDR2 is LQKENI. The CDR3 sequence is 15 residues long. CDR3 protein: CASSPGQTWYNEQFF. CDR3 nucleotide sequence: TGTGCCAGCTCACCGGGACAGACTTGGTACAATGAGCAGTTCTTC.

In DNA form, the CDR3 reads TGTGCCAGCAGCGTAGGAGAGAGGACCGGGGAGCTGTTTTTT. It translates to CASSVGERTGELFF. The chain is built from TRBV9 and TRBJ2-2; D is unclear. This CDR3 has 14 amino acids. The ends were cut back, 0 bases at V and 5 bases at J, with 8 bases in the middle. Per germline, CDR1 SGDLS and CDR2 YYNGEE.

The chain is built from TRBV19 and TRBJ1-5; TRBD1 is a possible D gene (6 bases). The germline V gene has CDR1 LNHDA and CDR2 SQIVND (reference sequence). The ends were cut back, 9 bases at V and 5 bases at J, with 35 bases in the middle. The CDR3 is made up of 20 amino acids. CDR3 sequence reads: CARIRLTPIRTARGDQPQHF. The CDR3 region has the DNA TGTGCCAGAATACGCCTGACCCCAATCCGGACAGCTCGAGGGGATCAGCCCCAGCATTTT.

In DNA form, the CDR3 reads TGTGCCAGCAGCCCCGTGGTCAGGGACACTGAAGCTTTCTTT. Residues: CASSPVVRDTEAFF. This sequence joins TRBV7-9 and TRBJ1-1; D possibly corresponds to TRBD1 (5 bases). Germline lookup yields CDR1 SEHNR and CDR2 FQNEAQ (reference sequence). This CDR3 region has 14 residues. The V end lost 5 bases, the J end lost 3 bases, and 13 bases lay between the germline ends.

The chain uses TRBV25-1 and TRBJ2-2; possibly TRBD2 for D (6 bases). The ends were cut back, 1 base at V and 7 bases at J, with 13 bases in the middle. Germline V gene lookup returns CDR1 MGHDK and CDR2 SYGVNS. The CDR3 is 15 residues long. The CDR3 DNA sequence: TGTGCCAGCAGTGAATTACGGGAGAGGGACGGGGAGCTGTTTTTT. Translated: CASSELRERDGELFF.

This sequence joins TRBV10-3 and TRBJ2-7; D might be TRBD1 (5 bases). V was shortened by 0 bases and J by 3 bases, with 15 bases between the two germline ends. CDR1 and CDR2 (germline): ENHRY, SYGVKD. This CDR3 is 16 amino acids long. CDR3 residues: CAISESLAKGIYEQYF. The DNA of the CDR3 is TGTGCCATCAGTGAGTCTTTAGCAAAGGGGATCTACGAGCAGTACTTC.

The gene calls are TRBV6-1 and TRBJ1-5; unclear D gene. The ends were cut back, 3 bases at V and 2 bases at J, with 5 bases in the middle. Germline values: CDR1 MNHNS, CDR2 SASEGT. CDR3 size: 13 residues. CDR3 bases: TGTGCCAGCAGTGAGGTAGGCAATCAGCCCCAGCATTTT. Translation: CASSEVGNQPQHF.

CDR3 protein: CSAYFSGNTIYF. In nucleotides, the CDR3 is TGCAGCGCTTATTTTTCTGGAAACACCATATATTTT. V is TRBV29-1 and J is TRBJ1-3; no reliable D call. With 7 bases removed from V and 1 base from J, the gap between germline ends came to 8 bases. The germline V gene encodes CDR1 SQVTM and CDR2 ANQGSEA. The CDR3 spans 12 residues.